This TCR beta chain was recorded in a study of shared clonotypes between healthy human individuals. A remark on this clone: The sample carries other DNA sequences with the same CDR3.

Libraries were prepared by immunoSEQ multiplex PCR; TCRdb keeps only in-frame clonotypes and omits some of them. The sample carries about 2.3 million clones, 85% to 95% recorded once. Trimming removed 0 bases at V and 5 bases at J, with 10 bases between. The germline CDR1 and CDR2 sequences are MNHNY and SVGAGI (reference sequence). The CDR3 has 14 residues. The J gene is TRBJ1-1, the V gene TRBV6-6, with a weak D call TRBD1 (5 bases). The specimen was naive CD4+ T cells from PBMCs. Subset defined: CD45RA+ positively selected. The clonotype comes from a man in his late teens or twenties in good health. Some clones in this sample may be carry-over from other donors' samples. CDR3 protein: CASSYSGGRTEAFF. CDR3 coding DNA: TGTGCCAGCAGTTACTCGGGGGGGAGGACTGAAGCTTTCTTT.